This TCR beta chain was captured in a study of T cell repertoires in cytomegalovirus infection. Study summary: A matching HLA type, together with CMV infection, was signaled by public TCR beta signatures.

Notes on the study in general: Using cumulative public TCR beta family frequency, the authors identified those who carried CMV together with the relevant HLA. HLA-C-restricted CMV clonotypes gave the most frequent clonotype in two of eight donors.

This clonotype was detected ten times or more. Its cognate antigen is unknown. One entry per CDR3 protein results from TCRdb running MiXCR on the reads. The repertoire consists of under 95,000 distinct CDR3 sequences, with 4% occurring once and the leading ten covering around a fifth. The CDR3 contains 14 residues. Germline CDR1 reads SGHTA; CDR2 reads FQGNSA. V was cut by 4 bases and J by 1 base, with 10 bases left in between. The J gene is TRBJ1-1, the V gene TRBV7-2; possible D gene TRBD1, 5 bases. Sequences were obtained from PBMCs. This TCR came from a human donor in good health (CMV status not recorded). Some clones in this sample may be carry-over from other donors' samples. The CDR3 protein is CASSSHGANTEAFF. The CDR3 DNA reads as TGTGCCAGCAGCTCCCACGGGGCGAACACTGAAGCTTTCTTT.